Described below is a single TCR beta chain sequence and its context. Its antigen is undetermined. The sample comes from a study of CD8 T cells in ankylosing spondylitis. Study-wide points: A TCR beta motif of 8 or 9 highly homologous variants appeared characteristic of ankylosing spondylitis blood. Disease-linked clones were reportedly significantly enriched in matched ankylosing spondylitis synovial fluid.

V lost 4 bases, J lost 9 bases, and 9 bases lay in between. This CDR3 spans 11 amino acids. Germline CDR1 reads SEHNR; CDR2 reads FQNEAQ (reference sequence). Quantitative molecular-barcoded 5'-RACE generated the TCR beta libraries. TCRdb itself ran the 5' RACE reads through MiXCR, one entry per CDR3 protein. This sample yields 500,000 or so distinct CDR3 sequences, of which about 5.4% are seen a single time; around 3.4% belongs to the top ten. This clonotype was obtained from a male donor with ankylosing spondylitis. V is TRBV7-9 and J is TRBJ2-5, with no clear D. The sequencing sample was made of blood, either unsorted or a sorted T cell fraction (not recorded which). As DNA, the CDR3 is TGTGCCAGCAGCTCATTCGGCTCCCAGTACTTC. It is translated as CASSSFGSQYF.